This T cell receptor beta chain was recovered during a study of blood T cell repertoires in COVID-19. Germline V gene data show CDR1 as LGHDT and CDR2 as YNNKEL (reference sequence). Trimming stripped 0 bases from V and 8 bases from J, with 16 bases between. The CDR3 is 15 residues long. Sequencing was performed with immunoSEQ multiplex PCR; in TCRdb, only in-frame clones are kept and a portion is missing. Seen here are some 320,000 clones, over 90% observed once, and the top ten hold almost 4%. Participants' own reports of clinical history determined their cohort assignment. Individuals in the exposed group had encountered a COVID-19 case within 2 weeks preceding study entry.

Sequencing input: PBMCs or T cells enriched from blood (not recorded which). The source of this sequence is a woman in her twenties or thirties who had been exposed to COVID-19. The rearrangement uses TRBV3-1 (or the pseudogene TRBV3-2) and TRBJ1-1; the D is unclear. The CDR3 spells CASSQDSEKWAEAFF. The CDR3 DNA reads TGTGCCAGCAGCCAAGATAGCGAAAAGTGGGCCGAAGCTTTCTTT.